A selection of T cell receptor beta chains follows, all from one sample in a study of OX40 agonist ivuxolimab in advanced cancers. TCRdb's copy holds only in-frame clones and misses some; the assay was immunoSEQ multiplex PCR. The repertoire holds approximately 22,000 clones, with roughly 84% as singletons. The sequencing here drew on CD4+ or CD8+ T cells sorted from blood, taken in a trial of the OX40 agonist ivuxolimab. The receptors here all came from an adult with an advanced solid tumor such as melanoma, head and neck, liver or kidney cancer. The CDR3 runs from the conserved cysteine through the conserved F or W. D genes are given only for firm matches. The size field is filled for only some rows; it gives once, few, many or a size class.

TGTGCCAGCAGCCTAACTAGCGGGAGCTCAGATACGCAGTATTTT CASSLTSGSSDTQYF - TRBJ2-3 TRBD2 TRBV2 15
TGTGCCAGCAGCCCGACGGGTGCCACCCTCTCCTCCCACAATGAGCAGTTCTTC CASSPTGATLSSHNEQFF few TRBJ2-1 - TRBV5-4 18
TGTGCCAGCAGCCGCCCCACACAGAGCACTGAAGCTTTCTTT CASSRPTQSTEAFF - TRBJ1-1 - TRBV5-4 14
TGTGCCAGCAGCCAAGAGGACAGACTCAATCAGCCCCAGCATTTT CASSQEDRLNQPQHF - TRBJ1-5 - TRBV4-2 15
TGTGCCATCAGGACTAGCGAAGCGAACACCGGGGAGCTGTTTTTT CAIRTSEANTGELFF - TRBJ2-2 TRBD2 TRBV10-3 15
TGTGCCTGGAGTGTAGTTTTAGCGGGAGCCACCGGGGAGCTGTTTTTT CAWSVVLAGATGELFF - TRBJ2-2 TRBD2 TRBV30 16
TGTGCCAGCAGCCAAACGGGGCGGACGACGGAGCAGTACTTC CASSQTGRTTEQYF - TRBJ2-7 - TRBV21-1 14
TGTGCCAGCTCGATCGGGGGCTACAATGAGCAGTTCTTC CASSIGGYNEQFF few TRBJ2-1 - TRBV27 13
TGTGCCAGCAGCAGAGCACTAGCGGGAGTTGGCACCTACGAGCAGTACTTC CASSRALAGVGTYEQYF - TRBJ2-7 TRBD2 TRBV7-9 17
TGCAGCGTTGAACTAGCGGGAGTAGGTGAGCAGTTCTTC CSVELAGVGEQFF - TRBJ2-1 TRBD2 TRBV29-1 13
TGTGCCAGCAGCTTATCCCCGTACAATGAGCAGTTCTTC CASSLSPYNEQFF - TRBJ2-1 - TRBV7-8 13
TGTGCCAGCAGCTTCTGGGGGAGGAGGGAAGATACGCAGTATTTT CASSFWGRREDTQYF few TRBJ2-3 - TRBV11-3 15
TGTGCCAGCAGCTTGGTTGGTAACATTCAGTACTTC CASSLVGNIQYF - TRBJ2-4 - TRBV5-3 12
TGTGCCAGCATCCGGACGACGGGCGCTAACTATGGCTACACCTTC CASIRTTGANYGYTF - TRBJ1-2 - TRBV6-5 15